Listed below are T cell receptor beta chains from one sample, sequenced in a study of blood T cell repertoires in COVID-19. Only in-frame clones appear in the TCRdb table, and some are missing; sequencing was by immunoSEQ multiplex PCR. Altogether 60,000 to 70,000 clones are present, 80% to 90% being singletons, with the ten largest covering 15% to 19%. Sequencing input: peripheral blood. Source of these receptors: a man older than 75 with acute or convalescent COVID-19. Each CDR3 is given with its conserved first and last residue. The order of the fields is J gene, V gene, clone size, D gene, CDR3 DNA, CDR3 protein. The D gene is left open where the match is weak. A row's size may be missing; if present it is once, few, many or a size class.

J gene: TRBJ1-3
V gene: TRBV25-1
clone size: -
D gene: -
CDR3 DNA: TGTGCCAGCAGTGAATACGGGGGGCGGGGCAACACCATATATTTT
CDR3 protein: CASSEYGGRGNTIYF

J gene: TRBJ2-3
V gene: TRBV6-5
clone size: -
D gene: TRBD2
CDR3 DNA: TGTGCCAGCAGAAGAGCGGGACGCACAGATACGCAGTATTTT
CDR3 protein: CASRRAGRTDTQYF

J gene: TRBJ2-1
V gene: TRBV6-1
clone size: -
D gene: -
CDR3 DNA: TGTGCCAGCAGTGAAGCGGGGGGGCCCGGTGAGCAGTTCTTC
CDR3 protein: CASSEAGGPGEQFF

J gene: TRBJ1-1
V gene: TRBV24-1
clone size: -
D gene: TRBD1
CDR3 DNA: TGTGCCACCAGTGAAACAGGGGCGCACGCTGAAGCTTTCTTT
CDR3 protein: CATSETGAHAEAFF

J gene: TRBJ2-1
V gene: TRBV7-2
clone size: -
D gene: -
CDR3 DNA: TGTGCCAGCAGCTTTCGTGATAGCTCCTACAATGAGCAGTTCTTC
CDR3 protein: CASSFRDSSYNEQFF

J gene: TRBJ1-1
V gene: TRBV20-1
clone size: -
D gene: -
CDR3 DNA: TGCAGTGCCCGAGAGGTTCCTGAAGCTTTCTTT
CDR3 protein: CSAREVPEAFF

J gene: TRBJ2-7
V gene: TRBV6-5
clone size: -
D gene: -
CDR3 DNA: TGTGCCAGCTCGCCGGGAGCCTACGAGCAGTACTTC
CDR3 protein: CASSPGAYEQYF

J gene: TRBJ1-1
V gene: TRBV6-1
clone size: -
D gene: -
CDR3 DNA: TGTGCCAGCAGTGATATGGGACAAGTGAACACTGAAGCTTTCTTT
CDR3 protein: CASSDMGQVNTEAFF

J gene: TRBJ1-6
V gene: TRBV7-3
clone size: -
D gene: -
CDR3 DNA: TGTGCCAGCAGCTTAACTAACAGGAATTCACCCCTCCACTTT
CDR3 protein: CASSLTNRNSPLHF

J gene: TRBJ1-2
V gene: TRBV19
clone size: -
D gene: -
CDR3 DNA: TGTGCCAGCCGAGACACAGCTAACTATGGCTACACCTTC
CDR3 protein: CASRDTANYGYTF

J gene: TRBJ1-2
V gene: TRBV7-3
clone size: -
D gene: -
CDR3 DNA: TGTGCCAGCAGCTCAGGGCCAGACTCGCCTTATGGCTACACCTTC
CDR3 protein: CASSSGPDSPYGYTF

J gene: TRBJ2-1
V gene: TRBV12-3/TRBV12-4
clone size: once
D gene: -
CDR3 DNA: TGTGCCAGCGGAAATGGCGGGGCTAATGAGCAGTTCTTC
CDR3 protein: CASGNGGANEQFF

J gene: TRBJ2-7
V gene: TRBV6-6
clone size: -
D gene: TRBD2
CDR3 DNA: TGTGCCAGCAGTACTAGCGGGACGTCCTACGAGCAGTACTTC
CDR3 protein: CASSTSGTSYEQYF

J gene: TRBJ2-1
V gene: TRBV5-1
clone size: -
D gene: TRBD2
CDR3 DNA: TGCGCCAGCAGCTTGGTCAGCTCAGGCGGGGGAAGTGAGCAGTTCTTC
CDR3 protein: CASSLVSSGGGSEQFF

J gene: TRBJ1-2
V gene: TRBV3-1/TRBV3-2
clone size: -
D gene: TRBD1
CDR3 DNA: TGTGCCAGCAGCCAACCACAGGGGGGCTATGGCTACACCTTC
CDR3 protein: CASSQPQGGYGYTF

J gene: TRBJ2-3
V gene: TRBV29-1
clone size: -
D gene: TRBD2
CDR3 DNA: TGCAGCGTTCTCGGCAGCGGGGGGGGGAATACGCAGTATTTT
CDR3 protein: CSVLGSGGGNTQYF

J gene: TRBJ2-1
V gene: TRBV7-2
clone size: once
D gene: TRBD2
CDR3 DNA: TGTGCCAGCAGTCTGAGCGGGGGTTTAAATGAGCAGTTCTTC
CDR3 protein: CASSLSGGLNEQFF

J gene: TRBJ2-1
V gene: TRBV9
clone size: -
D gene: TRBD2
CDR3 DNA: TGTGCCAGCAGCGCTGCGGGAGGGGCCTACAATGAGCAGTTCTTC
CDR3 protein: CASSAAGGAYNEQFF

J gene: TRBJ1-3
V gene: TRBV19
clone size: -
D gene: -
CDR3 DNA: TGTGCCACCAAAGCCGACTCTGGAAACACCATATATTTT
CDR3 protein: CATKADSGNTIYF

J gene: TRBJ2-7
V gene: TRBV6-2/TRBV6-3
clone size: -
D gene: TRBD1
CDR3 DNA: TGTGCCAGCAGTTACCGTCCCGGGACAGGGAACGAGCAGTACTTC
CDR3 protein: CASSYRPGTGNEQYF

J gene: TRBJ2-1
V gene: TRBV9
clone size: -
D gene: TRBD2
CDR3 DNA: TGTGCCAGCAGCGTAGCTGGAGCGGGAGGGTCGGCAGGATCCTACAATGAGCAGTTCTTC
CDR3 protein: CASSVAGAGGSAGSYNEQFF

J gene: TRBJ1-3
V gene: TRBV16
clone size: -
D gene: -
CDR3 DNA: TGTGCCAGCAGCCAATCAGGGACTGTTGGAAACACCATATATTTT
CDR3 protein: CASSQSGTVGNTIYF

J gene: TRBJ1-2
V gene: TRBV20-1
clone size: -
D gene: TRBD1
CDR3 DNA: TGCAGTGCTAGTTCCATGGGGGGTCAGGGGGCTGGAGGCTACACCTTC
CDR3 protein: CSASSMGGQGAGGYTF

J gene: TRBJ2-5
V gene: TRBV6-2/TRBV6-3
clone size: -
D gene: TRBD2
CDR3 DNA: TGTGCCAGCAGTTACTCGTTGCTGGCGGGGGAAGATCAAGAGACCCAGTACTTC
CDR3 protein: CASSYSLLAGEDQETQYF

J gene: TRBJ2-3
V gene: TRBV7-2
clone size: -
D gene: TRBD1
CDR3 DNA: TGTGCCAGCAGCTTAGATCGAACAGGGGGTGATACGCAGTATTTT
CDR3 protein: CASSLDRTGGDTQYF

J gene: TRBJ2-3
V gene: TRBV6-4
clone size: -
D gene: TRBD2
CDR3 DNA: TGTGCCAGCAGTGGCCCTACCCTAGCGGGGAGCACAGATACGCAGTATTTT
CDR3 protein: CASSGPTLAGSTDTQYF

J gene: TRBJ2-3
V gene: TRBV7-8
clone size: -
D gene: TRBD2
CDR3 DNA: TGTGCCAGCAGCTTAGTAGCGGGAGGGTGGACAGATACGCAGTATTTT
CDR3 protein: CASSLVAGGWTDTQYF

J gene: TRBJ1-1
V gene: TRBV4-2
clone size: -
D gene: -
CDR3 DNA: TGTGCCAGCAGCCAGTCCCTTAACACTGAAGCTTTCTTT
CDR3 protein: CASSQSLNTEAFF

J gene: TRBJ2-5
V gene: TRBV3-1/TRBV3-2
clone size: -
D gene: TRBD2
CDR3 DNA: TGTGCCAGCAGCCAAGCTAGCGGGGTGGGAGAGACCCAGTACTTC
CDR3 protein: CASSQASGVGETQYF

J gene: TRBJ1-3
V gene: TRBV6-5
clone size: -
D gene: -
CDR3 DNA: TGTGCCAGCCGACGGGTTTTAAACTCTGGAAACACCATATATTTT
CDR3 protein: CASRRVLNSGNTIYF

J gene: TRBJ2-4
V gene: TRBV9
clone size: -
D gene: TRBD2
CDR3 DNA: TGTGCCAGCAGGGCAACAAGGCTAGCGGTCGGAAACATTCAGTACTTC
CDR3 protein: CASRATRLAVGNIQYF

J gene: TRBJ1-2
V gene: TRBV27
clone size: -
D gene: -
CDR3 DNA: TGTGCCAGCAGTTATATGGGGGCGCGGGTTGATGGCTACACCTTC
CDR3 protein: CASSYMGARVDGYTF

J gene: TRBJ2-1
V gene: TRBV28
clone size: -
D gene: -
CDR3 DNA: TGTGCCAGCAATTTGGGAGCCTCTTCCTACAATGAGCAGTTCTTC
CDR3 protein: CASNLGASSYNEQFF

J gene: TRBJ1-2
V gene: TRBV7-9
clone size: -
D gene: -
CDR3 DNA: TGTGCCAGCAGCTTTAATAACAGGCTCTATGGCTACACCTTC
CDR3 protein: CASSFNNRLYGYTF